This T cell receptor (beta chain) was documented in a study of CD8 T cells in ankylosing spondylitis. Regarding the study as a whole: Matched ankylosing spondylitis synovial fluid reportedly contained a significantly enriched population of disease-linked clones. Reactive arthritis synovial fluid and blood previously showed some of these motif variants. One TCR beta motif, made up of under ten highly homologous variants, appeared characteristic of ankylosing spondylitis blood.

Trimming cost V 2 bases and J 0 bases, with 11 bases left between them. This CDR3 is 15 amino acids long. Germline lookup yields CDR1 DFQATT and CDR2 SNEGSKA (reference sequence). This clonotype was seen only a few times. The antigen is not known. 5'-RACE, quantitative and with molecular barcodes, yielded the TCR beta libraries. TCRdb processed the 5' RACE reads anew with MiXCR; each CDR3 protein has one entry. The sample holds some 840,000 distinct CDR3 sequences, approximately 12% seen once. The sample was blood, either unsorted or a sorted T cell fraction (not recorded which). The chain has TRBV20-1 and TRBJ1-5; no definite D call. The sequence came from a male donor with ankylosing spondylitis. The CDR3 loop is CSARWRLGSNQPQHF. For the CDR3, the DNA is TGCAGTGCTAGATGGAGACTAGGTAGCAATCAGCCCCAGCATTTT.